These T cell receptor beta chains were read from a single sample in a study of blood T cells in healthy people across ages. From the 5' RACE reads, TCRdb called clonotypes with MiXCR, one entry per CDR3 protein. Altogether 550,000 to 750,000 distinct CDR3 sequences are present, roughly 21% being singletons, with the ten largest covering more than 3%. Source material: blood. The receptors originated from a man between 65 and 80 years old in good health. The CDR3 runs from the conserved cysteine through the conserved F or W. The D gene is left open where the match is weak. The size entry is marked missing in some rows and otherwise reads once, few, many or a size class.

14	NA	TRBV6-5	TRBJ2-2	few	TGTGCCAGCAGACTCCGGGAGAACACCGGGGAGCTGTTTTTT	CASRLRENTGELFF
14	NA	TRBV7-2	TRBJ1-3	NA	TGTGCCAGCAGCTTGACATCGAACGGAAACACCATATATTTT	CASSLTSNGNTIYF
15	NA	TRBV7-2	TRBJ2-7	few	TGTGCCAGCAGTCTCTCAACCGGGGTCTCCTACGAGCAGTACTTC	CASSLSTGVSYEQYF
15	TRBD1	TRBV6-2/TRBV6-3	TRBJ1-6	NA	TGTGCCAGCAGTTTCCGGACAGGGGATATTTCACCCCTCCACTTT	CASSFRTGDISPLHF
15	NA	TRBV21-1	TRBJ2-5	few	TGTGCCAGCAGCAAAGGACAGATCCCCCAAGAGACCCAGTACTTC	CASSKGQIPQETQYF
15	TRBD1	TRBV10-3	TRBJ2-7	few	TGTGCCATCAGTGAGTCGGACAGGGACCCCTACGAGCAGTACTTC	CAISESDRDPYEQYF
16	TRBD2	TRBV6-5	TRBJ2-1	NA	TGTGCCAGCAGTCCTACCGGACTAGCGCGCAAGGATGAGCAGTTCTTC	CASSPTGLARKDEQFF
15	TRBD2	TRBV9	TRBJ2-1	NA	TGTGCCAGCAGTATTGGGACTAGCGGGGGGAATGAGCGGTTCTTC	CASSIGTSGGNERFF
14	TRBD1	TRBV15	TRBJ2-7	NA	TGTGCCACCAGCGGGGACAGGGGGCATAAAGAGCAGTACTTC	CATSGDRGHKEQYF
14	TRBD2	TRBV27	TRBJ2-1	NA	TGTGCCAGCAGCAGGACTAGCGGGAGCGGTGAGCAGTTCTTC	CASSRTSGSGEQFF
14	NA	TRBV2	TRBJ2-5	few	TGTGCCAGCAGTGAAACAGGGCCTCGGGAGACCCAGTACTTC	CASSETGPRETQYF
15	NA	TRBV15	TRBJ2-3	many	TGTGCCACCAGCAGAGAGGTAGCGGTGGGGGATACGCAGTATTTT	CATSREVAVGDTQYF
16	NA	TRBV24-1	TRBJ2-3	few	TGTGCCACCAGTGATCCCTCAGGCCGGCTGGGAGATACGCAGTATTTT	CATSDPSGRLGDTQYF
13	NA	TRBV10-3	TRBJ2-1	NA	TGTGCCATCAGTGATAGTGGCTACAATGAGCAGTTCTTC	CAISDSGYNEQFF
16	NA	TRBV20-1	TRBJ2-7	once	TGCAGTGCTCACCCAGTGGACGGGAGCAGCTCCTACGAGCAGTACTTC	CSAHPVDGSSSYEQYF
15	TRBD1	TRBV18	TRBJ2-7	NA	TGTGCCAGCTCCCAAGGGGACAGCGGTTCCTACGAGCAGTACTTC	CASSQGDSGSYEQYF
14	TRBD1	TRBV5-1	TRBJ2-7	many	TGTGCCAGCAGTCCGGACAGGGGCACCTACGAGCAGTACTTC	CASSPDRGTYEQYF